This T cell receptor (beta chain) was sequenced during a study of PD-1 blockade in classical Hodgkin lymphoma. Overall study context: Patients were treated with nivolumab at 3 mg/kg, and this was given intravenously every 2 weeks.

Assay used: immunoSEQ multiplex PCR; TCRdb lists only in-frame clones, some missing. Among about 75,000 clones, 85% to 95% were seen once, and the ten largest hold around 8.5%. Each of the patients experienced relapse following autologous stem cell transplantation, and their brentuximab vedotin exposure differed. Concerning this clone: The antigen remains unidentified.

Findings and caveats of the study: Complete responders matched newly diagnosed patients in baseline diversity.

The length of the CDR3 is 15 residues. Germline loops: CDR1 SNHLY, CDR2 FYNNEI. The ends were cut back, 6 bases at V and 1 base at J, with 13 bases in the middle. The clonotype originates from a human donor with classical Hodgkin lymphoma. This material consisted of peripheral blood mononuclear cells (PBMCs), taken at baseline. This chain connects TRBV2 to TRBJ2-1; perhaps TRBD2 as D (7 bases). The CDR3 DNA reads as TGTGCCAGCAGCGAAAGGGGGGGATCCTACAATGAGCAGTTCTTC. This codes for CASSERGGSYNEQFF.